A single sample is the source of the 10 T cell receptor beta chains below, sequenced in a study of cytotoxic CD8 clonotypes in ibrutinib-treated CLL. Only in-frame clones appear in the TCRdb table, and some are missing; sequencing was by immunoSEQ multiplex PCR. The table lists 300,000 to 350,000 clones, just under 80% of them singletons. The sample was PBMCs, taken before ibrutinib treatment. The receptors stem from a human donor with chronic lymphocytic leukemia.

The chain is built from TRBV2 and TRBJ2-7; 7 bases are shared with TRBD1. Per germline, CDR1 SNHLY and CDR2 FYNNEI. This CDR3 has 15 amino acids. Trimming cost V 8 bases and J 0 bases; bases outside gene matches: 10. The CDR3 sequence is CASRRLGTDSYEQYF. The CDR3 DNA is TGTGCCAGCCGCCGCCTAGGGACAGACTCCTACGAGCAGTACTTC.

The chain is built from TRBV30 and TRBJ1-1; no clear D gene. CDR3 length: 14 amino acids. The germline V gene encodes CDR1 GTSNPN and CDR2 SVGIG (reference sequence). V lost 0 bases to trimming and J lost 2 bases, with 10 bases between them. The CDR3 coding sequence is TGTGCCTGGAGTGTACGTCACGGAAACACTGAAGCTTTCTTT. It specifies CAWSVRHGNTEAFF.

J is TRBJ1-5 and V is TRBV29-1; the match to TRBD1 covers 11 bases. The CDR3 contains 13 residues. V lost 7 bases, J lost 6 bases, and 5 bases stayed unmatched. In germline, CDR1 is SQVTM, CDR2 ANQGSEA. The CDR3 sequence is CSAGQGAGQPQHF. The CDR3 DNA is TGCAGCGCCGGACAGGGGGCGGGTCAGCCCCAGCATTTT.

The rearrangement uses TRBV9 and TRBJ2-3, with 10 positions matching TRBD1. Trimming at V came to 6 bases and at J to 2 bases, leaving 9 bases not matched to a gene. Germline V CDR1 and CDR2: SGDLS, YYNGEE. This CDR3 contains 16 residues. The CDR3 is CASTRQGALPTDTQYF. The CDR3 DNA reads TGTGCCAGCACCCGACAGGGGGCGCTCCCCACAGATACGCAGTATTTT. The full variable domain, with the rest looked up from reference TRBV9 and TRBJ2-3, is DSGVTQTPKHLITATGQRVTLRCSPRSGDLSVYWYQQSLDQGLQFLIQYYNGEERAKGNILERFSAQQFPDLHSELNLSSLELGDSALYFCASTRQGALPTDTQYFGPGTRLTVL.

This chain connects TRBV5-1 to TRBJ2-7, with 9 bases fitting TRBD2. CDR1 and CDR2 (germline): SGHRS, YFSETQ. This CDR3 is 13 amino acids long. V shed 4 bases and J 7 bases; nucleotides not matched to a gene: 6. The CDR3 DNA follows: TGCGCCAGCAGCATAGCGGGAGTTGAAGAGCAGTACTTC. Encoded protein: CASSIAGVEEQYF.

The chain uses TRBV27 and TRBJ2-1, with D possibly TRBD2 on 5 matching bases. Germline CDR1 MNHEY, CDR2 SMNVEV (reference sequence). Deletions cut 4 bases from V and 14 bases from J, with 18 bases between. This CDR3 is 13 amino acids long. CDR3 nucleotide sequence: TGTGCCAGCAGTTCGAGGTACCAGGCTAGCAAGTTCTTC. Translated, it gives CASSSRYQASKFF.

The rearrangement uses TRBV30 and TRBJ2-7; D gene ambiguous. Trimming took 2 bases from V and 7 from J, leaving 15 bases between them. Germline loops: CDR1 GTSNPN, CDR2 SVGIG (reference sequence). CDR3 length equals 13 residues. CDR3 protein: CAWSRPDLREQYF. The CDR3 DNA follows: TGTGCCTGGAGTCGGCCGGACCTGAGGGAGCAGTACTTC.

CDR3 residues: CASSQEGQGIYEQYF. The CDR3 DNA is TGCGCCAGCAGCCAAGAGGGACAGGGAATTTACGAGCAGTACTTC. The V gene is TRBV4-3, the J gene TRBJ2-7; 9 nucleotides match TRBD1. Germline loops: CDR1 LGHNA, CDR2 YSLEER. Trimming took 0 bases from V and 4 from J; bases not matched to a gene: 4. The CDR3 runs 15 residues.

The chain is built from TRBV18 and TRBJ1-1; the D gene is possibly TRBD1 (5 bases). CDR1 is KGHSH and CDR2 is LQKENI in the germline V gene. V shed 1 base and J shed 8 bases, with 8 bases lying between them. The CDR3 length is 12 residues. The CDR3 DNA is TGTGCCAGCTCACCACGACGGGGGGAAGCTTTCTTT. It codes for CASSPRRGEAFF.

V gene TRBV20-1 combines with J gene TRBJ2-3; no firm D call. CDR1 and CDR2 from the germline V gene are DFQATT and SNEGSKA (reference sequence). There are 10 residues in the CDR3. Trimming stripped 1 base from V and 5 bases from J, with 1 base between. In nucleotides, the CDR3 is TGCAGTGCTAGAGGAGATACGCAGTATTTT. As protein: CSARGDTQYF.